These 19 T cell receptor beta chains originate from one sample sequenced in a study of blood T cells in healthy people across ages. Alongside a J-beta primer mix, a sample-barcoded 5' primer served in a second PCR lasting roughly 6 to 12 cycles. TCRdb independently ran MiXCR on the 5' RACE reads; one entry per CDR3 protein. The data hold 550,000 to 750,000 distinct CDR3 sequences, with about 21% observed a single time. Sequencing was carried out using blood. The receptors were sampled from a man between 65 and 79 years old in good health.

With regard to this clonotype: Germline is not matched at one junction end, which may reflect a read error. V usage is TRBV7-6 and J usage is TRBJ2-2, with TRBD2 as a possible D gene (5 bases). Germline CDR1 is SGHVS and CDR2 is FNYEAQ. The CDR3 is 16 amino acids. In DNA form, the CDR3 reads TGTGCCGGCAGCTTAGCAGGACTCGCGAACACCGGGGAGCTGTTTTTT. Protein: CAGSLAGLANTGELFF.

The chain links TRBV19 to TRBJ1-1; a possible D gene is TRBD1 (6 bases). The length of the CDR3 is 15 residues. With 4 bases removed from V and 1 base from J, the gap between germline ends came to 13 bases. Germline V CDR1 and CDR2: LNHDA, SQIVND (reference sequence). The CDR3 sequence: CASSTKSRGNTEAFF. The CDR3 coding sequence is TGTGCCAGTAGTACTAAATCCAGGGGGAACACTGAAGCTTTCTTT.

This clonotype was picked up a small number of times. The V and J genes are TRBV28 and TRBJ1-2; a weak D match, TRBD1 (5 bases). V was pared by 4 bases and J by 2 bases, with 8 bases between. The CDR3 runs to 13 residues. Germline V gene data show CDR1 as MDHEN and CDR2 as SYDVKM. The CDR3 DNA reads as TGTGCCAGCAGTTCCGGGGCAAACTATGGCTACACCTTC. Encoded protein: CASSSGANYGYTF.

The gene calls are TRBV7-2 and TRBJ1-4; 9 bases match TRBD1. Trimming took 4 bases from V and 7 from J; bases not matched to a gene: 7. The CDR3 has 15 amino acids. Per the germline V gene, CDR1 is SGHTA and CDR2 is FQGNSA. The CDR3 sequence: CASSSTGTGTEKLFF. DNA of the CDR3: TGTGCCAGCAGCTCCACCGGGACAGGGACTGAAAAACTGTTTTTT. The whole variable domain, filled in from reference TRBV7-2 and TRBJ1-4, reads GAGVSQSPSNKVTEKGKDVELRCDPISGHTALYWYRQSLGQGLEFLIYFQGNSAPDKSGLPSDRFSAERTGGSVSTLTIQRTQQEDSAVYLCASSSTGTGTEKLFFGSGTQLSVL.

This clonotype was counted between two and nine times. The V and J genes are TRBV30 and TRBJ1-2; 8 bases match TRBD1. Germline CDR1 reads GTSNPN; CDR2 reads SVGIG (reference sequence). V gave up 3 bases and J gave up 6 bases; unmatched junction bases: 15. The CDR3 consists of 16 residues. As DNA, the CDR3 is TGTGCCTGGAGCCGGGACAGGACAATGGGCGGCGATGGCTACACCTTC. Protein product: CAWSRDRTMGGDGYTF.

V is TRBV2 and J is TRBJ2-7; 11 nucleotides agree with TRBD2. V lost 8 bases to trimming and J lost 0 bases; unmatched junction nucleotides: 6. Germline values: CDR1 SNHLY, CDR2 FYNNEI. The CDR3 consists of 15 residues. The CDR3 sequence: CASERLAGSSYEQYF. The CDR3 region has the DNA TGTGCCAGCGAGCGACTAGCGGGGAGCTCCTACGAGCAGTACTTC.

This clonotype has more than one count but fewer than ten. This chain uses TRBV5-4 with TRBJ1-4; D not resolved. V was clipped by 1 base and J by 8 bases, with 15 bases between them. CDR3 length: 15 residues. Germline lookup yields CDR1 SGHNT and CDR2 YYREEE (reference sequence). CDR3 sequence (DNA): TGTGCCAGCAGCTTGACCACGCAACCTGGGGAAAAACTGTTTTTT. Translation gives CASSLTTQPGEKLFF.

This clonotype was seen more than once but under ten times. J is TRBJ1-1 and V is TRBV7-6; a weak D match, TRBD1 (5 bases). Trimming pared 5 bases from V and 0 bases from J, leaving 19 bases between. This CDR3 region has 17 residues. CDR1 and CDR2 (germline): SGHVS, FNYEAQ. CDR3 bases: TGTGCCAGCAGCCTAGACGCCCCCGGGGGGGTGAACACTGAAGCTTTCTTT. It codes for CASSLDAPGGVNTEAFF.

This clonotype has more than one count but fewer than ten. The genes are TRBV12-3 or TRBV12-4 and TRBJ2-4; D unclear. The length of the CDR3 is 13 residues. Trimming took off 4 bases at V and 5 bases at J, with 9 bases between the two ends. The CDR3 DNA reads TGTGCCAGCAGTTCGGCACCCCAAAACATTCAGTACTTC. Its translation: CASSSAPQNIQYF.

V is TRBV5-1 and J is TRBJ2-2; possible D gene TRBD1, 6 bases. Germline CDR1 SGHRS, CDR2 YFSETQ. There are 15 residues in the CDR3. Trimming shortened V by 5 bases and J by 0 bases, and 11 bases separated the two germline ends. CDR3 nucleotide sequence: TGCGCCAGCAGATCAGGGGACCCGAACACCGGGGAGCTGTTTTTT. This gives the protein CASRSGDPNTGELFF.

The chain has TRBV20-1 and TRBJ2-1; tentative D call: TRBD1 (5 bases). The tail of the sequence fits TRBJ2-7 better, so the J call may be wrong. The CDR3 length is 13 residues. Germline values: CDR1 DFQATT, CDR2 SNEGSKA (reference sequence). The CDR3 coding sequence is TGCAGTGCTAGAGGCAGGGAAAAGGACGAGCAGTACTTC. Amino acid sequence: CSARGREKDEQYF.

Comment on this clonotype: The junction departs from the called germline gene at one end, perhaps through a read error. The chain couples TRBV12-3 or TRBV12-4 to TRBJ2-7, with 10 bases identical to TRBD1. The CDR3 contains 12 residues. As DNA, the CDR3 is TGTGCCAGCAGTTCAATACCGGGACAGGGGACCTTC. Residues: CASSSIPGQGTF.

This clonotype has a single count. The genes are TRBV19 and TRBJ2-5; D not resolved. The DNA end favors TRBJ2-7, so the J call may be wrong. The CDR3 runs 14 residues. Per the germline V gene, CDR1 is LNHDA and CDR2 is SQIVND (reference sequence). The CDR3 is CASSMLSRSYEQYF. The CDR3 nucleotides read TGTGCCAGTAGTATGCTTAGCCGCTCCTACGAGCAGTACTTC.

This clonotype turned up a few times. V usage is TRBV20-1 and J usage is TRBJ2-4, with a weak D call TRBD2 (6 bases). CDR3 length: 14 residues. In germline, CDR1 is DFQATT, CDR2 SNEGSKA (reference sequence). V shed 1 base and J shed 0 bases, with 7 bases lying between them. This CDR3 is CSARGGVAKNIQYF. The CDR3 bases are TGCAGTGCTAGAGGCGGGGTAGCCAAAAACATTCAGTACTTC.

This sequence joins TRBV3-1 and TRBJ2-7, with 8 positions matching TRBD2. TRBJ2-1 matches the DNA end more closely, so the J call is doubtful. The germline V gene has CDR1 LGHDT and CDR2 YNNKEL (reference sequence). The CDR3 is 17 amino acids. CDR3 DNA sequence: TGTGCCAGCAGCCAAGATACAGGACTAGCAACCTACAATGAGCAGTTCTTC. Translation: CASSQDTGLATYNEQFF.

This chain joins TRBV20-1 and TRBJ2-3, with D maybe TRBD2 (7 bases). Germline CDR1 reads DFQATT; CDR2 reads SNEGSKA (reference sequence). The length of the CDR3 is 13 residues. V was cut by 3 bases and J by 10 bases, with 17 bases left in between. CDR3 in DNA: TGCAGTGCTAGTCTAGCTGAGGGGGGGGCGCAGTATTTT. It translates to CSASLAEGGAQYF.

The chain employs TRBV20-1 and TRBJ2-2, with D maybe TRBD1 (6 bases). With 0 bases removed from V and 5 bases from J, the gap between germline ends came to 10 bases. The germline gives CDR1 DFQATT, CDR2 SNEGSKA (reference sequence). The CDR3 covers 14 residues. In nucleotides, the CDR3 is TGCAGTGCTAGAGACAACAGGGTTACCGGGGAGCTGTTTTTT. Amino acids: CSARDNRVTGELFF.

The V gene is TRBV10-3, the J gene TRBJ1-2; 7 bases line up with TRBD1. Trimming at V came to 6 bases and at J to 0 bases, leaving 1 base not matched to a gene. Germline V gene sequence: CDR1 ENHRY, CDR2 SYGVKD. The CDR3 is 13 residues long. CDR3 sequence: CAISDRANYGYTF. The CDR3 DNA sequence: TGTGCCATCAGCGACAGGGCTAACTATGGCTACACCTTC.

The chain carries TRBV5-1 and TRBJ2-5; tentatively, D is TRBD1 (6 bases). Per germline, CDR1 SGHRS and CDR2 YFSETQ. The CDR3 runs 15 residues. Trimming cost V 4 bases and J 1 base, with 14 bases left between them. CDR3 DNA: TGCGCCAGCAGCAGCACACAGGGAATCCAAGAGACCCAGTACTTC. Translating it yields CASSSTQGIQETQYF.